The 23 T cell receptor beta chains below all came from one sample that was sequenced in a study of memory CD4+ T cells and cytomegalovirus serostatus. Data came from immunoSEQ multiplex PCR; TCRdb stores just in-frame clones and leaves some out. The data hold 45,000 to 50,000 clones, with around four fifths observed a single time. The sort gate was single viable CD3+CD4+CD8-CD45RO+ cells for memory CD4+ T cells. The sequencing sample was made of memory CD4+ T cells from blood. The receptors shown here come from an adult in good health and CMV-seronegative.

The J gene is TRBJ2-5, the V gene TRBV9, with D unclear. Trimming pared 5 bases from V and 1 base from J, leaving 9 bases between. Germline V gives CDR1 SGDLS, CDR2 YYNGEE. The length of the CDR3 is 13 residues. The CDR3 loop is CASSANVQETQYF. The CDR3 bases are TGTGCCAGCAGTGCTAATGTCCAAGAGACCCAGTACTTC.

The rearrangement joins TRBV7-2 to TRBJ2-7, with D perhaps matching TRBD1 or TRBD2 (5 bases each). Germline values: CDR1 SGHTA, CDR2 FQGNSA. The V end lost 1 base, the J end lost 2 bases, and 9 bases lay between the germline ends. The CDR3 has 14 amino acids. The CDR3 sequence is CASSLGDHTYEQYF. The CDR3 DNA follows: TGTGCCAGCAGCTTAGGGGACCACACCTACGAGCAGTACTTC.

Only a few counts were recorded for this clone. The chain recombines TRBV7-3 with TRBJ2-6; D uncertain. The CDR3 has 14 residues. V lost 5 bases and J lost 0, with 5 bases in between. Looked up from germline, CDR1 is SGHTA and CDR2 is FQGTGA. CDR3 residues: CASSHSSGANVLTF. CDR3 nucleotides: TGTGCCAGCAGCCACAGCTCTGGGGCCAACGTCCTGACTTTC.

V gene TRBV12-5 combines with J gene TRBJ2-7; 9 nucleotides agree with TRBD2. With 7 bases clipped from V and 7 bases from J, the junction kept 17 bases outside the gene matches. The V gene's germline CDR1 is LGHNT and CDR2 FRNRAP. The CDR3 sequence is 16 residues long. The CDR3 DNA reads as TGTGCTAGTGCCCCGGCGGAGCTAGCGGGGCGTCGAGAGCAGTACTTC. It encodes CASAPAELAGRREQYF.

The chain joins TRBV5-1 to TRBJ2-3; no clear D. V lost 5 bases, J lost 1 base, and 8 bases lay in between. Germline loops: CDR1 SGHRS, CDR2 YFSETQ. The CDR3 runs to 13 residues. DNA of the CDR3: TGCGCCAGCAGGCTCCAGGGCACAGATACGCAGTATTTT. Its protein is CASRLQGTDTQYF.

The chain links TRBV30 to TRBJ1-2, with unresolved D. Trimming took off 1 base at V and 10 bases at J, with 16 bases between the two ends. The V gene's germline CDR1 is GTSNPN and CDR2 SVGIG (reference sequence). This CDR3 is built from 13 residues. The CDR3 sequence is CAWSATGVSPYTF. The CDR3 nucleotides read TGTGCCTGGAGTGCAACGGGAGTTTCGCCCTACACCTTC.

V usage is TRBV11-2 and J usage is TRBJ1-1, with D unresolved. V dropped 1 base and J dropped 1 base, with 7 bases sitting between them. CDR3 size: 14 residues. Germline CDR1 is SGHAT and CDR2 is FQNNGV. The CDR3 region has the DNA TGTGCCAGCAGCTTAGGCCCGGGGAACACTGAAGCTTTCTTT. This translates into CASSLGPGNTEAFF.

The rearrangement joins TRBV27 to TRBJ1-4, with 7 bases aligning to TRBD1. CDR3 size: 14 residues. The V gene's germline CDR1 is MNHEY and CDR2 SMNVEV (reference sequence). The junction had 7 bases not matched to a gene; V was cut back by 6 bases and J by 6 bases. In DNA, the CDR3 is TGTGCCAGCAGCCCCGACAGGGCTCATGAAAAACTGTTTTTT. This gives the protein CASSPDRAHEKLFF.

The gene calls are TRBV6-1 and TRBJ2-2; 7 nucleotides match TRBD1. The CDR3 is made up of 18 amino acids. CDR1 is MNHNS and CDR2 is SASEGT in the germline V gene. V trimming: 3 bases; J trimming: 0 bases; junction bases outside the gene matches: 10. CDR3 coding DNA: TGTGCCAGCAGTGATACCTGGACAGGAGCACCGAACACCGGGGAGCTGTTTTTT. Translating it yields CASSDTWTGAPNTGELFF.

The CDR3 DNA sequence: TGCGCCAGCAGCCAGTCCGGGACAGTGAACACTGAAGCTTTCTTT. Its translation: CASSQSGTVNTEAFF. The chain uses TRBV4-3 and TRBJ1-1; 7 bases match TRBD1. The germline CDR1 and CDR2 sequences are LGHNA and YSLEER. This CDR3 comprises 15 residues. Trimming at V came to 3 bases and at J to 0 bases, leaving 4 bases not matched to a gene.

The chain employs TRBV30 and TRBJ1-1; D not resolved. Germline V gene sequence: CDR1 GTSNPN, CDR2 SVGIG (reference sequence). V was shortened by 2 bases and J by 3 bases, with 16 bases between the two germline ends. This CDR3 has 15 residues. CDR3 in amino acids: CAWSPGLTLDTEAFF. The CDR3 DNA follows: TGTGCCTGGAGTCCCGGACTCACCCTAGACACTGAAGCTTTCTTT.

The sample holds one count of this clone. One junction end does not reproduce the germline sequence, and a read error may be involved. CDR3 loop: CASSRTGGAETQYF. The CDR3 coding sequence is TGTGCTAGCAGCCGCACAGGGGGCGCCGAGACCCAGTACTTC. The chain is built from TRBV7-7 and TRBJ2-5; 9 positions match TRBD1. CDR1 and CDR2 (germline): SSHAT, FNYEAQ (reference sequence). CDR3 length equals 14 residues.

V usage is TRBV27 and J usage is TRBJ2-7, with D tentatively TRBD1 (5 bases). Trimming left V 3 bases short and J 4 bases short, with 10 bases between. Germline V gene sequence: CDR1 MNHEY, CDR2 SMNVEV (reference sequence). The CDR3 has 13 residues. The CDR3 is CASSFLRGYEQYF. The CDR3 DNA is TGTGCCAGCAGTTTCCTTAGGGGTTACGAGCAGTACTTC.

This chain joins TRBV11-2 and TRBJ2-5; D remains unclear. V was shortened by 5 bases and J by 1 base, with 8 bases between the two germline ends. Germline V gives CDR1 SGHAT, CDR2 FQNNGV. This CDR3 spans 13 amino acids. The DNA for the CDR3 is TGTGCCAGCAGCATCCCGATCCAAGAGACCCAGTACTTC. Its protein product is CASSIPIQETQYF. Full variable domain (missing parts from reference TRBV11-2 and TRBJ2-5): EAGVAQSPRYKIIEKRQSVAFWCNPISGHATLYWYQQILGQGPKLLIQFQNNGVVDDSQLPKDRFSAERLKGVDSTLKIQPAKLEDSAVYLCASSIPIQETQYFGPGTRLLVL.

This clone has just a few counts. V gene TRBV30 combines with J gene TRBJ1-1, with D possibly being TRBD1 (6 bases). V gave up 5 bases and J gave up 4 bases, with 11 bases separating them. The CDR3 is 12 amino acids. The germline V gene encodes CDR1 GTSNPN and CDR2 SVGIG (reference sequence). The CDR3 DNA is TGTGCCTGGGGCACAGGGTTCACTGAAGCTTTCTTT. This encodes CAWGTGFTEAFF.

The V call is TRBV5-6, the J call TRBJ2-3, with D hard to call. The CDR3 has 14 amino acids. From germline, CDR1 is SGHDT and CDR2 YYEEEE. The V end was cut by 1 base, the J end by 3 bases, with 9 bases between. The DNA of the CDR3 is TGTGCCAGCAGCTTGAGCACCCGTACAGATACGCAGTATTTT. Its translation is CASSLSTRTDTQYF.

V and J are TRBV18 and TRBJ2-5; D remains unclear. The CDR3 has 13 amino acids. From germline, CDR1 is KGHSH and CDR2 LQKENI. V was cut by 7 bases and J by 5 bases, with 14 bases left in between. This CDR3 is CASLPKDSETQYF. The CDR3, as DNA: TGTGCCAGCTTACCCAAGGATTCCGAGACCCAGTACTTC.

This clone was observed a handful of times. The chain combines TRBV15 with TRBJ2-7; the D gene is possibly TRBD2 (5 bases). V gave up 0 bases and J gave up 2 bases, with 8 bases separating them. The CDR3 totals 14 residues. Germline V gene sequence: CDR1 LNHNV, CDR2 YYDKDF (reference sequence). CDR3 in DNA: TGTGCCACCAGCAGAGACAGCGGAACCTACGAGCAGTACTTC. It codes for CATSRDSGTYEQYF.

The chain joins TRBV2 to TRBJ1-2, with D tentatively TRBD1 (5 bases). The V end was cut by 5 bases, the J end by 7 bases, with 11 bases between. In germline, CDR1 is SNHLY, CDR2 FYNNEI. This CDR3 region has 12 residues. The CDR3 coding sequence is TGTGCCAGCAGTACCCACGGGGGTGGCTACACCTTC. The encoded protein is CASSTHGGGYTF.

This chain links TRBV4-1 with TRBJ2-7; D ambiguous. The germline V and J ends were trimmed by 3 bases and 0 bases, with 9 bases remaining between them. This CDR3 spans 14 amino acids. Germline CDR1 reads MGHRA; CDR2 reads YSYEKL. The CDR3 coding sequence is TGCGCCAGCAGCCATGCGACTGACTCCTACGAGCAGTACTTC. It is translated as CASSHATDSYEQYF.

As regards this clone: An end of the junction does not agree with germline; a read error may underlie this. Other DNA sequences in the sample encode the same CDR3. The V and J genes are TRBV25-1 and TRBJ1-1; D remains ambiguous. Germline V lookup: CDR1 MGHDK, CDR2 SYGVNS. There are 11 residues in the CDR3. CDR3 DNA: TGCGCCAGCAGAGCAAGGACTGAAGCTTTCTTT. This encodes CASRARTEAFF. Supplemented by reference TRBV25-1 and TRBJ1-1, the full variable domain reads EADIYQTPRYLVIGTGKKITLECSQTMGHDKMYWYQQDPGMELHLIHYSYGVNSTEKGDLSSESTVSRIRTEHFPLTLESARPSHTSQYLCASRARTEAFFGQGTRLTVV.

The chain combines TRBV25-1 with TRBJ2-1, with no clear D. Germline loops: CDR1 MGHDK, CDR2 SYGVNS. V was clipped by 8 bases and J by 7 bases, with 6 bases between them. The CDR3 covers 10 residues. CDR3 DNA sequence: TGTGCCAGCTCGGGTAATGAGCAGTTCTTC. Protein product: CASSGNEQFF. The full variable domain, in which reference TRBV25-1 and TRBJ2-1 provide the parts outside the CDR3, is EADIYQTPRYLVIGTGKKITLECSQTMGHDKMYWYQQDPGMELHLIHYSYGVNSTEKGDLSSESTVSRIRTEHFPLTLESARPSHTSQYLCASSGNEQFFGPGTRLTVL.

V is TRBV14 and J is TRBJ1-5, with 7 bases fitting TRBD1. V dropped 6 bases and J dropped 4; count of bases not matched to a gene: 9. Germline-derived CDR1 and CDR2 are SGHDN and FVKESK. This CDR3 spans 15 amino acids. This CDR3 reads CASRRRTGGNQPQHF. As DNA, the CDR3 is TGTGCCAGCAGACGTCGGACAGGCGGGAATCAGCCCCAGCATTTT.